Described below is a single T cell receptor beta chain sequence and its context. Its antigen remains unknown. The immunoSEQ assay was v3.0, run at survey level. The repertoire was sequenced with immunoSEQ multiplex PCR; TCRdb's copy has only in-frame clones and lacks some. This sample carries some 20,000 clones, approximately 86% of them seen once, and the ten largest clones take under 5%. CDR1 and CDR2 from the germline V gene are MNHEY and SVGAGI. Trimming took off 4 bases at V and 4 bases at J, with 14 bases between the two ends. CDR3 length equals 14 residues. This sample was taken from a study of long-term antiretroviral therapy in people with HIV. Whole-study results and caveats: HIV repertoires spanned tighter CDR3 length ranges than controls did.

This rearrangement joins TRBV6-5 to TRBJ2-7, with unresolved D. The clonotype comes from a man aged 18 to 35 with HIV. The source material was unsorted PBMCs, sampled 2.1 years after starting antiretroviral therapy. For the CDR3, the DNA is TGTGCCAGCAGTTTATCAGGAGTGGGGTACGAGCAGTACTTC. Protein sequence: CASSLSGVGYEQYF.